The 30 T cell receptor beta chains below all came from one sample that was sequenced in a study of cytomegalovirus exposure and HLA in healthy donors. Primers: 60 Vbeta forward and 13 Jbeta reverse. Assay used: immunoSEQ multiplex PCR; TCRdb lists only in-frame clones, some missing. The sample lists some 180,000 clones, about 77% occurring once. The sequenced sample consisted of PBMCs. These receptors were collected from a female donor in good health and CMV-seronegative.

On this clone itself: The junction differs from germline at one of its ends, possibly a read error. The rearrangement uses TRBV7-9 and TRBJ2-5; a possible D gene is TRBD2 (5 bases). The CDR3 sequence is 17 residues long. CDR1 is SEHNR and CDR2 is FQNEAQ in the germline V gene (reference sequence). Here the CDR3 reads CSSSFLAGSPRRETQYF. The CDR3 nucleotides are TGTTCCAGCAGCTTTTTGGCGGGCTCCCCAAGAAGGGAGACCCAGTACTTC.

This clone was recorded only once. The CDR3 DNA reads TGTGCCAGCAGCCAAGATGGGGGGACCGGGGAGCTGTTTTTT. Translated, it gives CASSQDGGTGELFF. V is TRBV4-2 and J is TRBJ2-2; D may be TRBD2 (6 bases). Trimming took off 0 bases at V and 5 bases at J, with 7 bases between the two ends. Germline lookup yields CDR1 LGHNA and CDR2 YNFKEQ. The CDR3 totals 14 residues.

As to this clone: Other DNA sequences in the same sample also yield this CDR3. The rearrangement links TRBV9 to TRBJ2-5, with D uncertain. The CDR3 is 13 amino acids. CDR1 is SGDLS, CDR2 YYNGEE, per germline. V was clipped by 0 bases and J by 2 bases, with 5 bases between them. CDR3 loop: CASSVGQQETQYF. The CDR3 nucleotides read TGTGCCAGCAGCGTAGGACAACAAGAGACCCAGTACTTC.

This clone occurred a few times. CDR3 nucleotide sequence: TGTGCCAGCTCGGCACAGGGCCTGCTGGGAAACACCATATATTTT. Translated: CASSAQGLLGNTIYF. The chain couples TRBV18 to TRBJ1-3; a possible D gene is TRBD1 (6 bases). Trimming left V 6 bases short and J 4 bases short, with 16 bases between. The CDR3 contains 15 residues. Per the germline V gene, CDR1 is KGHSH and CDR2 is LQKENI.

The rearrangement links TRBV19 to TRBJ1-5; D possibly corresponds to TRBD1 (6 bases). Deletions cut 8 bases from V and 2 bases from J, with 19 bases between. CDR1 and CDR2 (germline): LNHDA, SQIVND (reference sequence). The CDR3 has 16 residues. DNA for the CDR3: TGTGCCAGTGCATATGGGGGCAGGAAGGGCAATCAGCCCCAGCATTTT. Encoded protein: CASAYGGRKGNQPQHF.

The chain joins TRBV19 to TRBJ2-7, with D perhaps matching TRBD2 (6 bases). The CDR3 spans 15 residues. Germline V lookup: CDR1 LNHDA, CDR2 SQIVND (reference sequence). V shed 3 bases and J shed 3 bases, with 15 bases lying between them. The CDR3, as DNA: TGTGCCAGTAGTATGAATGCGGGATTTGGCTACGAGCAGTACTTC. Translating gives CASSMNAGFGYEQYF.

The J gene is TRBJ1-2, the V gene TRBV7-2; TRBD1 matches 8 bases. The V gene end was trimmed by 4 bases and the J gene end by 6 bases; junction bases not matched to a gene: 10. The CDR3 length is 15 residues. Germline values: CDR1 SGHTA, CDR2 FQGNSA. The DNA of the CDR3 is TGTGCCAGCAGCTCGCCCCGGGACAGGTTAGATGGCTACACCTTC. It translates to CASSSPRDRLDGYTF.

CDR3 in amino acids: CASSIRDSGALGYEQYF. The CDR3 DNA is TGTGCCAGCAGTATCCGGGACAGCGGTGCTCTGGGCTACGAGCAGTACTTC. J is TRBJ2-7 and V is TRBV28; 7 positions match TRBD1. This CDR3 comprises 17 residues. CDR1 is MDHEN and CDR2 is SYDVKM in the germline V gene. V dropped 5 bases and J dropped 3; count of bases not matched to a gene: 16.

This clone came up a few times. The chain links TRBV4-1 to TRBJ1-2; TRBD1 matches 7 bases. The germline V gene encodes CDR1 MGHRA and CDR2 YSYEKL. The V segment lost 1 base and the J segment 3 bases; nucleotides outside the gene matches: 8. This CDR3 is built from 16 residues. The CDR3 region has the DNA TGCGCCAGCAGCCAAGTTGAGGGGGCGCAGGACTATGGCTACACCTTC. It encodes CASSQVEGAQDYGYTF.

In its sample, this clone was seen a few times. CDR3 nucleotides: TGTGCCAGTAGTATCTCAGGAAACACTGAAGCTTTCTTT. This gives the protein CASSISGNTEAFF. The chain uses TRBV19 and TRBJ1-1; no clear D. This CDR3 is 13 amino acids long. Per germline, CDR1 LNHDA and CDR2 SQIVND (reference sequence). V lost 3 bases to trimming and J lost 2 bases, with 7 bases between them. Filled out from reference TRBV19 and TRBJ1-1, the complete variable domain reads DGGITQSPKYLFRKEGQNVTLSCEQNLNHDAMYWYRQDPGQGLRLIYYSQIVNDFQKGDIAEGYSVSREKKESFPLTVTSAQKNPTAFYLCASSISGNTEAFFGQGTRLTVV.

The chain has TRBV7-6 and TRBJ2-5, with D possibly TRBD2 on 6 matching bases. CDR1 SGHVS and CDR2 FNYEAQ come from the germline V gene. This CDR3 has 12 residues. V lost 5 bases and J lost 5, with 9 bases in between. The CDR3 reads CASSARDETQYF. CDR3 coding DNA: TGTGCCAGCAGCGCGCGGGACGAGACCCAGTACTTC.

V and J are TRBV5-6 and TRBJ2-1; unclear D gene. The CDR3 is made up of 13 amino acids. Germline CDR1 reads SGHDT; CDR2 reads YYEEEE. Trimming took 2 bases from V and 11 from J, leaving 14 bases between them. The CDR3 reads CASSLSQVHQQFF. In DNA form, the CDR3 reads TGTGCCAGCAGCTTAAGCCAGGTCCATCAGCAGTTCTTC.

On this clone: The same CDR3 can be traced to other DNA sequences in this sample. The J gene is TRBJ2-7, the V gene TRBV7-9; unclear D gene. The CDR3 loop spans 11 amino acids. Trimming pared 5 bases from V and 4 bases from J, leaving 6 bases between. Germline lookup yields CDR1 SEHNR and CDR2 FQNEAQ (reference sequence). The DNA of the CDR3 is TGTGCCAGCAGCCCCCTGTACGAGCAGTACTTC. Translated, it gives CASSPLYEQYF.

This clone was picked up one time. This rearrangement joins TRBV11-2 to TRBJ2-3, with TRBD2 identical over 8 bases. Germline loops: CDR1 SGHAT, CDR2 FQNNGV. V shed 2 bases, J shed 2 bases, and the junction held 6 bases outside the gene matches. CDR3 length: 16 residues. CDR3 sequence (DNA): TGTGCCAGCAGCTTAAGAGCGGGGGCCAACACAGATACGCAGTATTTT. Protein: CASSLRAGANTDTQYF.

This chain connects TRBV9 to TRBJ2-6; D is uncertain. Germline lookup yields CDR1 SGDLS and CDR2 YYNGEE. Between the trimmed V and J ends, which lost 0 bases and 2 bases, there was a span of 6 bases. CDR3 length equals 15 residues. The CDR3 region has the DNA TGTGCCAGCAGCGTAGCCCCTACTGGGGCCAACGTCCTGACTTTC. This codes for CASSVAPTGANVLTF.

V gene TRBV19 combines with J gene TRBJ1-1; 8 bases are a match to TRBD1. The V and J ends lost 7 bases and 2 bases, in that order; junction bases with no gene match: 6. Germline assignment: CDR1 LNHDA and CDR2 SQIVND (reference sequence). CDR3 length: 14 amino acids. DNA for the CDR3: TGTGCCAGTAAGGTCACAGGGGGAAACACTGAAGCTTTCTTT. Its translation: CASKVTGGNTEAFF.

This clone has only a few counts. The chain is built from TRBV7-8 and TRBJ1-2; tentatively, D is TRBD1 (6 bases). The V gene lost 5 bases and the J gene lost 4 bases, with 14 bases spanning the gap. The CDR3 runs 14 residues. Germline CDR1 reads SGHVS; CDR2 reads FQNEAQ. CDR3 DNA sequence: TGTGCCAGCAGCGCACTTCAGGGGCGCTATGGCTACACCTTC. Its translation: CASSALQGRYGYTF.

The chain recombines TRBV28 with TRBJ2-7, with TRBD1 matching 8 bases. Unmatched junction bases numbered 10, after V lost 4 bases and J lost 2 bases. Germline V lookup: CDR1 MDHEN, CDR2 SYDVKM. There are 16 residues in the CDR3. The CDR3 loop reads CASSSTWTGNAYEQYF. In DNA, the CDR3 is TGTGCCAGCAGTTCCACTTGGACAGGGAACGCCTACGAGCAGTACTTC. The full variable domain, completed using reference TRBV28 and TRBJ2-7, is DVKVTQSSRYLVKRTGEKVFLECVQDMDHENMFWYRQDPGLGLRLIYFSYDVKMKEKGDIPEGYSVSREKKERFSLILESASTNQTSMYLCASSSTWTGNAYEQYFGPGTRLTVT.

The J gene is TRBJ2-3, the V gene TRBV12-5; TRBD1 agrees at 7 bases. Germline trimming cut 4 bases from V and 2 bases from J; bases unmatched to any gene: 6. The CDR3 covers 15 residues. The V gene's germline CDR1 is LGHNT and CDR2 FRNRAP. CDR3: CASGSTGDFTDTQYF. In DNA, the CDR3 is TGTGCTAGTGGTTCCACAGGGGATTTCACAGATACGCAGTATTTT.

In this sample, this clone turned up once. The chain carries TRBV18 and TRBJ1-1, with a weak D call TRBD1 (6 bases). V lost 3 bases and J 6 bases, leaving 20 bases between the germline ends. The CDR3 loop spans 16 amino acids. Per germline, CDR1 KGHSH and CDR2 LQKENI. CDR3 protein: CASSPPPAGGKAEAFF. CDR3 in DNA: TGTGCCAGCTCACCTCCCCCGGCGGGGGGCAAGGCTGAAGCTTTCTTT.

The sample holds a few counts of this clone. V usage is TRBV7-2 and J usage is TRBJ1-5, with 7 positions matching TRBD1. There are 13 residues in the CDR3. V was pared by 5 bases and J by 11 bases, with 9 bases of the junction left unmatched. Germline V gene sequence: CDR1 SGHTA, CDR2 FQGNSA. CDR3 nucleotides: TGTGCCAGCAGCCAAAACAGGGGAGAGGCCCAGCATTTT. Translation: CASSQNRGEAQHF.

This clone was found a few times. The chain has TRBV5-4 and TRBJ1-1, with D unclear. Trimming removed 3 bases at V and 1 base at J, with 4 bases between. Germline V CDR1 and CDR2: SGHNT, YYREEE (reference sequence). The CDR3 sequence is 12 residues long. CDR3 region: CASSSENTEAFF. In DNA, the CDR3 is TGTGCCAGCAGCTCAGAGAACACTGAAGCTTTCTTT.

V usage is TRBV7-8 and J usage is TRBJ2-5, with TRBD2 matching 10 bases. This CDR3 spans 18 amino acids. Germline trimming cut 1 base from V and 2 bases from J; bases unmatched to any gene: 10. From germline, CDR1 is SGHVS and CDR2 FQNEAQ. CDR3 protein: CASSLVGTSEKGQETQYF. CDR3 in DNA: TGTGCCAGCAGCTTAGTTGGGACTAGCGAGAAGGGACAAGAGACCCAGTACTTC.

The chain combines TRBV2 with TRBJ2-7; TRBD1 is a possible D gene (5 bases). Germline V gives CDR1 SNHLY, CDR2 FYNNEI. The CDR3 runs to 12 residues. V dropped 6 bases and J dropped 5 bases, with 11 bases sitting between them. The CDR3 loop is CASSSQGDEQYF. The CDR3 DNA is TGTGCCAGCAGCTCGCAGGGTGACGAGCAGTACTTC.

The V call is TRBV6-1, the J call TRBJ1-5; D is perhaps TRBD1 (6 bases). With 5 bases removed from V and 8 bases from J, the gap between germline ends came to 19 bases. The CDR3 is made up of 15 amino acids. Germline V CDR1 and CDR2: MNHNS, SASEGT. CDR3 sequence (DNA): TGTGCCAGCAGTCACCGGACCCTCAGGGGTGAGCCCCAGCATTTT. This sequence encodes CASSHRTLRGEPQHF.

As DNA, the CDR3 is TGCGCCAGCAGCTTGGAACTAGCGGGGGGGCCGGGGACAGATACGCAGTATTTT. It encodes CASSLELAGGPGTDTQYF. This rearrangement joins TRBV5-1 to TRBJ2-3, with 13 nucleotides matching TRBD2. The V gene's germline CDR1 is SGHRS and CDR2 YFSETQ. The V and J ends lost 0 bases and 3 bases, in that order; junction bases with no gene match: 7. This CDR3 contains 18 residues.

The chain uses TRBV6-4 and TRBJ2-5, with D possibly being TRBD2 (6 bases). V was shortened by 3 bases and J by 4 bases, with 21 bases between the two germline ends. Germline V lookup: CDR1 MRHNA, CDR2 SNTAGT. The CDR3 loop spans 17 amino acids. The CDR3 region is CASSEFMRGSGGETQYF. DNA of the CDR3: TGTGCCAGCAGTGAATTTATGCGGGGAAGCGGCGGAGAGACCCAGTACTTC.

CDR3 DNA sequence: TGTGCCAGCAGCGTCCCGGGACTAGCAGTCACCGGGGAGCTGTTTTTT. It specifies CASSVPGLAVTGELFF. This chain uses TRBV2 with TRBJ2-2; 9 bases align to TRBD2. The CDR3 loop spans 16 amino acids. The trim removed 6 bases at V and 4 bases at J, leaving 9 bases unmatched. Germline V gene sequence: CDR1 SNHLY, CDR2 FYNNEI.

The V and J genes are TRBV11-2 and TRBJ1-1; 8 bases are a match to TRBD1. J lost 5 bases, V lost 7 bases, and 9 bases had no gene match. Looked up from germline, CDR1 is SGHAT and CDR2 is FQNNGV. The CDR3 is 14 residues long. The CDR3 nucleotides read TGTGCCAGCACCTTGACAGGGGAGGGTACTGAAGCTTTCTTT. Protein: CASTLTGEGTEAFF.

The chain joins TRBV6-5 to TRBJ1-1; perhaps TRBD1 as D (5 bases). Per germline, CDR1 MNHEY and CDR2 SVGAGI. The CDR3 spans 13 residues. Trimming took off 6 bases at V and 3 bases at J, with 11 bases between the two ends. The CDR3 bases are TGTGCCAGCAGGATCAGGGTACACACTGAAGCTTTCTTT. This gives the protein CASRIRVHTEAFF.